A single sample gave rise to the 18 T cell receptor beta chains below, sequenced in a study of chemoradiotherapy in HPV16-positive cancers (dated by TCRdb to the early 2020s). The library was produced with the immunoSEQ multiplex PCR assay. TCRdb took over this immuneACCESS table, retaining in-frame rearrangements with V and J assigned. Such tables are incomplete; in checked studies, under half of the missing clones stem from an unresolved V gene, and the remainder is unexplained. For this sample there are about 23,000 clones; roughly 89% appear just once. Just under 6% of the sample is held by the ten biggest clonotypes. Source: blood, taken from a patient who underwent chemoradiotherapy. All receptors come from a human donor with HPV-associated anogenital cancer.

The rearrangement links TRBV5-6 to TRBJ2-7; TRBD1 might be the D (6 bases). The CDR3 totals 14 residues. Germline loops: CDR1 SGHDT, CDR2 YYEEEE. V lost 2 bases and J lost 3, with 12 bases in between. Here the CDR3 DNA reads TGTGCCAGCAGCTTAACGGACAGAGGCTACGAGCAGTACGTC. Amino acid sequence: CASSLTDRGYEQYV.

The chain carries TRBV5-6 and TRBJ2-5; D is possibly TRBD1 or TRBD2 (5 bases each). V shed 4 bases and J shed 4 bases, with 11 bases lying between them. CDR3 length equals 13 residues. From germline, CDR1 is SGHDT and CDR2 YYEEEE. In DNA form, the CDR3 reads TGTGCCAGCAGCATACCAGGGAGAGAGACCCAGTACTTC. Its translation is CASSIPGRETQYF.

V and J are TRBV2 and TRBJ2-1; 8 nucleotides match TRBD2. V lost 5 bases to trimming and J lost 4 bases; unmatched junction nucleotides: 4. Germline CDR1 and CDR2: SNHLY and FYNNEI. This CDR3 is built from 14 residues. This CDR3 is CASSLGLDYNEQFF. DNA for the CDR3: TGTGCCAGCAGTCTGGGACTAGATTACAATGAGCAGTTCTTC.

The genes are TRBV18 and TRBJ1-5; the D is unclear. Looked up from germline, CDR1 is KGHSH and CDR2 is LQKENI. The V gene lost 1 base and the J gene lost 4 bases, with 11 bases spanning the gap. The CDR3 sequence is 15 residues long. The CDR3 nucleotides read TGTGCCAGCTCACCACGGGAGAACATTAATCAGCCCCAGCATTTT. It encodes CASSPRENINQPQHF. The full variable domain, rest sourced from reference TRBV18 and TRBJ1-5, is NAGVMQNPRHLVRRRGQEARLRCSPMKGHSHVYWYRQLPEEGLKFMVYLQKENIIDESGMPKERFSAEFPKEGPSILRIQQVVRGDSAAYFCASSPRENINQPQHFGDGTRLSIL.

V gene TRBV5-1 combines with J gene TRBJ1-2; D not resolved. The CDR3 extends over 16 amino acids. V was pared by 0 bases and J by 0 bases, with 12 bases between. Germline V gives CDR1 SGHRS, CDR2 YFSETQ. This CDR3 reads CASSLAGGPTNYGYTF. The CDR3 DNA is TGCGCCAGCAGCTTGGCGGGCGGACCGACTAACTATGGCTACACCTTC.

The CDR3 nucleotides read TGTGCCAGCATACAGGCTTATAATTCACCCCTCCACTTT. This translates into CASIQAYNSPLHF. The chain joins TRBV2 to TRBJ1-6, with TRBD1 as a possible D gene (5 bases). This CDR3 has 13 amino acids. The V end was cut by 7 bases, the J end by 4 bases, with 8 bases between. Germline V CDR1 and CDR2: SNHLY, FYNNEI.

The rearrangement links TRBV10-2 to TRBJ2-7; D could derive from TRBD1 or TRBD2 (6 bases each). Germline V gene lookup returns CDR1 WSHSY and CDR2 SAAADI. V shed 3 bases and J shed 4 bases, with 19 bases lying between them. This CDR3 is 16 amino acids long. The CDR3 protein is CASSDPIGGYRYEQYF. CDR3 bases: TGCGCCAGCAGTGACCCTATAGGGGGGTATAGGTACGAGCAGTACTTC.

This sequence joins TRBV2 and TRBJ2-5; perhaps D is TRBD1 or TRBD2 (5 bases each). The V gene's germline CDR1 is SNHLY and CDR2 FYNNEI. Trimming removed 7 bases from V and 12 bases from J, with 18 bases in between. CDR3 length: 12 amino acids. The CDR3 here is CASTPLPGREYF. The CDR3 DNA reads as TGTGCCAGCACCCCCCTTCCGGGACGGGAGTACTTC.

This chain uses TRBV29-1 with TRBJ1-2; D gene ambiguous. Trimming took 7 bases from V and 6 from J, leaving 18 bases between them. The CDR3 is 13 amino acids. Germline values: CDR1 SQVTM, CDR2 ANQGSEA. This CDR3 reads CSASEEFGDGYTF. The CDR3 bases are TGCAGCGCCAGCGAGGAGTTCGGGGATGGCTACACCTTC.

This clone was observed a handful of times. The chain joins TRBV7-2 to TRBJ1-1; 9 bases match TRBD1. CDR3 size: 15 residues. V was pared by 1 base and J by 5 bases, with 5 bases of the junction left unmatched. CDR1 is SGHTA, CDR2 FQGNSA, per germline. In DNA, the CDR3 is TGTGCCAGCAGCTTAGAACAGGGGGCGACGACTGAAGCTTTCTTT. Amino acids: CASSLEQGATTEAFF.

The chain links TRBV27 to TRBJ2-7; D perhaps matches TRBD2 (6 bases). The germline gives CDR1 MNHEY, CDR2 SMNVEV (reference sequence). The V end lost 5 bases, the J end lost 7 bases, and 15 bases lay between the germline ends. This CDR3 region has 13 residues. This chain's CDR3 is CASSPGVFGEQYV. CDR3 bases: TGTGCCAGCAGTCCGGGGGTCTTCGGAGAGCAGTACGTC.

The DNA of the CDR3 is TGTGCCAGCAGCTTTTCCCCCGGGGCTAGCACAGATACGCAGTATTTT. It is translated as CASSFSPGASTDTQYF. The chain has TRBV11-3 and TRBJ2-3, with D possibly called TRBD1 or TRBD2 (5 bases each). This CDR3 has 16 residues. Looked up from germline, CDR1 is SGHNT and CDR2 is YENEEA. Trimming took 3 bases from V and 0 from J, leaving 13 bases between them. The full variable domain, its missing parts supplied by reference TRBV11-3 and TRBJ2-3, is EAGVVQSPRYKIIEKKQPVAFWCNPISGHNTLYWYLQNLGQGPELLIRYENEEAVDDSQLPKDRFSAERLKGVDSTLKIQPAELGDSAVYLCASSFSPGASTDTQYFGPGTRLTVL.

J is TRBJ2-3 and V is TRBV6-4, with TRBD2 matching over 9 bases. CDR1 is MRHNA, CDR2 SNTAGT, per germline. With 8 bases clipped from V and 6 bases from J, the junction kept 12 bases outside the gene matches. The CDR3 spans 15 residues. The chain's CDR3 is CASGSSGGLSDTQYF. CDR3 DNA: TGTGCCAGCGGATCAAGCGGGGGGTTGTCGGATACGCAGTATTTT.

CDR3 residues: CASEQKQGSEETQYF. DNA of the CDR3: TGTGCCAGTGAACAAAAACAGGGGTCGGAGGAGACCCAGTACTTC. The V gene is TRBV6-7, the J gene TRBJ2-5, with 7 nucleotides matching TRBD1. TRBV6-7 belongs to the ORF category, with a function that is uncertain. The CDR3 sequence is 15 residues long. With V trimmed by 9 bases and J by 5 bases, 15 bases remained unmatched.

The CDR3 protein is CASSPGGGSYNEQFF. The DNA of the CDR3 is TGTGCCAGCTCACCGGGCGGGGGCTCCTACAATGAGCAGTTCTTC. The V and J genes are TRBV18 and TRBJ2-1; 7 positions match TRBD2. CDR1 KGHSH and CDR2 LQKENI come from the germline V gene. With 3 bases clipped from V and 0 bases from J, the junction kept 2 bases outside the gene matches. This CDR3 comprises 15 residues. The variable domain in full, with the rest retrieved from reference TRBV18 and TRBJ2-1, is NAGVMQNPRHLVRRRGQEARLRCSPMKGHSHVYWYRQLPEEGLKFMVYLQKENIIDESGMPKERFSAEFPKEGPSILRIQQVVRGDSAAYFCASSPGGGSYNEQFFGPGTRLTVL.

This chain connects TRBV30 to TRBJ1-2, with TRBD1 identical over 10 bases. Germline V lookup: CDR1 GTSNPN, CDR2 SVGIG (reference sequence). Trimming removed 3 bases from V and 8 bases from J; junction bases left unmatched: 9. CDR3 length equals 14 residues. CDR3 nucleotides: TGTGCCTGGAGCCCCATGGACAGGGGGGGAGGCTACACCTTC. It yields the protein CAWSPMDRGGGYTF.

CDR3 loop: CASSPSTGIGKGYTF. Here the CDR3 DNA reads TGTGCCAGCAGCCCCTCCACAGGGATCGGGAAGGGCTACACCTTC. The chain joins TRBV6-5 to TRBJ1-2, with TRBD1 as a possible D gene (6 bases). V gave up 6 bases and J gave up 8 bases, with 22 bases separating them. The CDR3 is made up of 15 amino acids. Germline CDR1 reads MNHEY; CDR2 reads SVGAGI.

The chain carries TRBV4-1 and TRBJ2-2; no clear D. V shed 1 base and J shed 4 bases, with 10 bases lying between them. From germline, CDR1 is MGHRA and CDR2 YSYEKL. The CDR3 is 15 residues long. The CDR3 DNA is TGCGCCAGCAGCCAAGTTGGAGTGGGCACCGGGGAGCTGTTTTTT. It specifies CASSQVGVGTGELFF.